This T cell receptor (beta chain) was obtained from a study of tumor-infiltrating lymphocytes in primary liver carcinoma. CDR1 SGHRS and CDR2 YFSETQ come from the germline V gene. The CDR3 extends over 13 amino acids. Extraction of RNA together with DNA used roughly 20-32 mg of unsorted bulk tissue. By surgical resection, the patients were treated for their primary liver carcinoma. Five separate regions of each tumor underwent sampling. The investigators made TCR beta cDNA from roughly 460 ng total RNA, using a constant-region primer. Construction of TCR beta libraries relied on three successive nested multiplex PCR rounds employing slightly modified ARM-PCR. It was with TRBV1-TRBV30 forward primers and a C-beta reverse primer that the first two PCR rounds were run, at about 10 cycles each. One entry per CDR3 protein results from TCRdb running MiXCR on the multiplex PCR reads. The data hold approximately 73,000 distinct CDR3 sequences, with over 60% observed a single time.

As regards this clonotype: The junction differs from germline at one of its ends, possibly a read error.

The rearrangement links TRBV5-1 to TRBJ1-1; a possible D gene is TRBD1 (5 bases). The sequencing sample was made of liver tumor tissue from sampling region 4. Subset specified: tumor region T4, right-lateral pole. The TCR was taken from a man aged 40-49 years with primary liver carcinoma and hepatitis B virus infection. The DNA for the CDR3 is TGTGCCAGCCGCTCCGGGGCTAACACTGAAGCTTTCTTT. Its translation: CASRSGANTEAFF.